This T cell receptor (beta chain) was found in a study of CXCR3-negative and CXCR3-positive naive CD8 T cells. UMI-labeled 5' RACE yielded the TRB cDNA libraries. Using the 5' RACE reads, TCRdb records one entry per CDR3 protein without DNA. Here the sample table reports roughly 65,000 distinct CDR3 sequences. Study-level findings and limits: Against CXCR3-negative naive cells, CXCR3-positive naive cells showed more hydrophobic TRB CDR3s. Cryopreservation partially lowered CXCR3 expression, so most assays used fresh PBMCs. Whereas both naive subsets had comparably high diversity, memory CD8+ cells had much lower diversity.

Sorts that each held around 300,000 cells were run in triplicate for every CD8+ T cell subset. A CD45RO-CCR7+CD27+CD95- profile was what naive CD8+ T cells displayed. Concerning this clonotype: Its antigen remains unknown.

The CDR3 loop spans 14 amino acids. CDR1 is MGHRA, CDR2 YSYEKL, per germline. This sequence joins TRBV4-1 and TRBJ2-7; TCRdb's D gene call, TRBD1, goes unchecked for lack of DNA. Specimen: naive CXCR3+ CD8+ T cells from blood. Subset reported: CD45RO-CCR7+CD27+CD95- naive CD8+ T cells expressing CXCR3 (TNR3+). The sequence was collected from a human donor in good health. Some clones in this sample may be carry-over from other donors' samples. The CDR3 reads CASSQEGGRREQYF.